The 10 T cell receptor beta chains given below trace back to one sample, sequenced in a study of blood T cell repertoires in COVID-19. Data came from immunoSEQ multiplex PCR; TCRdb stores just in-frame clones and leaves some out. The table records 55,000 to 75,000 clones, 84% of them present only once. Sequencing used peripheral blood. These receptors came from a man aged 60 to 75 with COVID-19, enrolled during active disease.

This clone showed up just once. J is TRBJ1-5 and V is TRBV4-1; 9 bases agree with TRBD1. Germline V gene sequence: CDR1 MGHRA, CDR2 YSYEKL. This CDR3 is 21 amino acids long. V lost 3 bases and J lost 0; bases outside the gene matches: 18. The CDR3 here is CASSQRSVRDRDPYSNQPQHF. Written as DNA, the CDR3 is TGCGCCAGCAGCCAGAGGTCGGTCCGGGACAGGGACCCTTATAGCAATCAGCCCCAGCATTTT.

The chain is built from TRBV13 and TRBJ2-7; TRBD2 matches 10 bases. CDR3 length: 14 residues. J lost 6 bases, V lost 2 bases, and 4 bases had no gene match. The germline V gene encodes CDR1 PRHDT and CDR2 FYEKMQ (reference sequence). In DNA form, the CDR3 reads TGTGCCAGCAGCTTACTAGCGGGAGTGAGCGAGCAGTACTTC. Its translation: CASSLLAGVSEQYF.

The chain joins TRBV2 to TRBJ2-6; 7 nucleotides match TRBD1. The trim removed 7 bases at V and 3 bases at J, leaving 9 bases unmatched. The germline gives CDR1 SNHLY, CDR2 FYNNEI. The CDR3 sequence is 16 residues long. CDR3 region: CASTLTGSHGANVLTF. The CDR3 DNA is TGTGCCAGCACCCTGACAGGGAGTCATGGGGCCAACGTCCTGACTTTC.

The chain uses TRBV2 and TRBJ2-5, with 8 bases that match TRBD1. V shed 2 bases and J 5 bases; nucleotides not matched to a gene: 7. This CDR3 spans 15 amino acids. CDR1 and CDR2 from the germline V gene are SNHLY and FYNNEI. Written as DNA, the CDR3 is TGTGCCAGCAGTGAAAGGACAGGGTCCGGTGAGACCCAGTACTTC. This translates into CASSERTGSGETQYF.

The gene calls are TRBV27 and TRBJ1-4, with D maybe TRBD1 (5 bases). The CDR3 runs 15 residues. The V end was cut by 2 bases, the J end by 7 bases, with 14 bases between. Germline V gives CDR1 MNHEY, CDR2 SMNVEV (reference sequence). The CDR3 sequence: CASSLGSGRGEKLFF. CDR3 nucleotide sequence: TGTGCCAGCAGTTTAGGGTCAGGGAGGGGTGAAAAACTGTTTTTT.

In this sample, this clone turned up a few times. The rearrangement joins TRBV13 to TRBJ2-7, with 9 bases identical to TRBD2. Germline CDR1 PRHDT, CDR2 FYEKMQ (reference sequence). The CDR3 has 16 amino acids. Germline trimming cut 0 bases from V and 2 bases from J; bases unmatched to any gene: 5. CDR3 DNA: TGTGCCAGCAGCTTAGGCGTAGCGGGGGCTGCCTACGAGCAGTACTTC. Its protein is CASSLGVAGAAYEQYF.

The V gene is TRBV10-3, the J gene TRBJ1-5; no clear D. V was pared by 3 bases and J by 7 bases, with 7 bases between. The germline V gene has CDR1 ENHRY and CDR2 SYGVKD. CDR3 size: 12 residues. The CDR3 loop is CAISEPQQPQHF. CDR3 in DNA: TGTGCCATCAGTGAACCCCAGCAGCCCCAGCATTTT.

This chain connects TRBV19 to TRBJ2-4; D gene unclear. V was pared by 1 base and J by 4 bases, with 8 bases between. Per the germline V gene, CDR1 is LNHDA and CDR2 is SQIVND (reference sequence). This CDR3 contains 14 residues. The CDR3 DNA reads TGTGCCAGTAGTATAGGTCACGGGAAAAACATTCAGTACTTC. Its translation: CASSIGHGKNIQYF.

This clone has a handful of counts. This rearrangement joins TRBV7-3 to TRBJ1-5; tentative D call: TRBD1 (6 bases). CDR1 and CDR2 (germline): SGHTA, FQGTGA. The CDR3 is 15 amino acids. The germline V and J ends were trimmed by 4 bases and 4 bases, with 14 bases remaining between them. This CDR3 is CASSSDNRENQPQHF. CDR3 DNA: TGTGCCAGCAGCTCGGACAACAGGGAAAATCAGCCCCAGCATTTT.

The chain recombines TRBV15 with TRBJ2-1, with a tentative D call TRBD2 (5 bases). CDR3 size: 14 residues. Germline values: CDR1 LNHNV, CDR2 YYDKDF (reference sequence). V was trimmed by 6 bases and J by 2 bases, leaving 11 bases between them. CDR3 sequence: CATSGRGTYNEQFF. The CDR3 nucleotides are TGTGCCACCAGTGGCCGAGGGACCTACAATGAGCAGTTCTTC.